This entry is about one T cell receptor (beta chain). After extraction with the RNeasy kit, roughly 0.45 to 1 ug of the RNA was reverse transcribed using random hexamers. With immunoSEQ multiplex PCR, TCR beta CDR3 was amplified across 54 Vbeta and 13 Jbeta. TCRdb reanalysed the immunoSEQ multiplex PCR reads using MiXCR and keeps one entry per CDR3 protein. The sample has about 430,000 distinct CDR3 sequences, approximately 89% seen once. The multiple sclerosis controls were treatment-naive patients with relapsing-remitting disease that was stable or active. The TEMRA cells underwent FACS enrichment, while the CD8+ and CD4+ T cells underwent negative isolation. This specimen belongs to a study of CD8 T cells in Susac syndrome. Looked up from germline, CDR1 is GTSNPN and CDR2 is SVGIG (reference sequence). Trimming removed 0 bases from V and 6 bases from J, with 8 bases in between. The CDR3 spans 12 residues.

The TCR comes from a human donor with multiple sclerosis. The sample comprised CD8+ T cells from PBMCs. The chain uses TRBV30 and TRBJ1-2, with a possible D match to TRBD1 (5 bases). This CDR3 is CAWSVGQHGYTF. DNA for the CDR3: TGTGCCTGGAGTGTGGGGCAGCATGGCTACACCTTC. Variable domain in full (rest from reference TRBV30 and TRBJ1-2): SQTIHQWPATLVQPVGSPLSLECTVEGTSNPNLYWYRQAAGRGLQLLFYSVGIGQISSEVPQNLSASRPQDRQFILSSKKLLLSDSGFYLCAWSVGQHGYTFGSGTRLTVV.